Below, 27 T cell receptor beta chains from the same sample are listed, as sequenced in a study of blood T cell repertoires in COVID-19. Here immunoSEQ multiplex PCR was the method, and the copy in TCRdb shows in-frame clones only, minus some. Of about 120,000 clones listed, around 87% are singletons. Sequencing was done on a sample of peripheral blood. The receptors shown here come from a woman in her 70s with acute or convalescent COVID-19.

The chain couples TRBV30 to TRBJ1-2; TRBD1 aligns across 7 bases. J gave up 2 bases and V 1 base, and 1 base lay outside the gene matches. CDR1 and CDR2 (germline): GTSNPN, SVGIG (reference sequence). This CDR3 is built from 13 residues. CDR3 sequence reads: CAWSEQGNYGYTF. The CDR3 nucleotides are TGTGCCTGGAGTGAACAGGGGAACTATGGCTACACCTTC.

The CDR3 protein is CASIPGQGIGTEAFF. The CDR3 region has the DNA TGTGCCAGTATTCCGGGACAGGGGATTGGGACTGAAGCTTTCTTT. The chain joins TRBV19 to TRBJ1-1, with 10 bases identical to TRBD1. The CDR3 is made up of 15 amino acids. The V gene's germline CDR1 is LNHDA and CDR2 SQIVND (reference sequence). Trimming cost V 7 bases and J 5 bases; bases outside gene matches: 10.

The chain employs TRBV20-1 and TRBJ1-1; D gene unclear. This CDR3 spans 11 amino acids. V was cut by 7 bases and J by 0 bases, with 6 bases left in between. Per the germline V gene, CDR1 is DFQATT and CDR2 is SNEGSKA (reference sequence). The CDR3 region has the DNA TGCAGTGGAAGAGTGAACACTGAAGCTTTCTTT. It translates to CSGRVNTEAFF.

V is TRBV7-9 and J is TRBJ1-2; no definite D call. The CDR3 loop spans 18 amino acids. The V end was cut by 1 base, the J end by 4 bases, with 22 bases between. The germline V gene has CDR1 SEHNR and CDR2 FQNEAQ (reference sequence). The CDR3 nucleotides read TGTGCCAGCAGCTTAGGGGAGTATGGTTTCTCGCTTCTCTATGGCTACACCTTC. Translated, it gives CASSLGEYGFSLLYGYTF.

The J gene is TRBJ1-2, the V gene TRBV16, with TRBD1 matching over 7 bases. The V and J ends lost 5 bases and 2 bases, in that order; junction bases with no gene match: 11. The V gene's germline CDR1 is KGHSY and CDR2 FQNENV. The CDR3 sequence is 16 residues long. The CDR3 region has the DNA TGTGCCAGCAGCTCCCCGGGACAGAATAAAAACTATGGCTACACCTTC. It encodes CASSSPGQNKNYGYTF.

The chain is built from TRBV5-1 and TRBJ2-1; possible D gene TRBD1, 6 bases. Germline CDR1 SGHRS, CDR2 YFSETQ. This CDR3 is 14 amino acids long. The germline V and J ends were trimmed by 0 bases and 9 bases, with 13 bases remaining between them. DNA of the CDR3: TGCGCCAGCAGCTTGGCGTCAGGGGTGGGTGAGCAGTTCTTC. This translates into CASSLASGVGEQFF.

V is TRBV5-1 and J is TRBJ2-5; the D gene is possibly TRBD1 (5 bases). In germline, CDR1 is SGHRS, CDR2 YFSETQ. This CDR3 is built from 15 residues. V was shortened by 0 bases and J by 2 bases, with 11 bases between the two germline ends. In DNA form, the CDR3 reads TGCGCCAGCAGCTTGGTCGACAGCCCTCAAGAGACCCAGTACTTC. Protein product: CASSLVDSPQETQYF.

This CDR3 reads CASRGPGTASSYEQYF. The CDR3 DNA reads TGTGCCAGCAGGGGACCCGGGACTGCTTCCTCCTACGAGCAGTACTTC. The rearrangement joins TRBV6-6 to TRBJ2-7; a weak D match, TRBD2 (6 bases). From germline, CDR1 is MNHNY and CDR2 SVGAGI (reference sequence). The CDR3 contains 16 residues. V shed 6 bases and J shed 0 bases, with 18 bases lying between them.

V gene TRBV29-1 combines with J gene TRBJ2-3, with a possible D match to TRBD2 (6 bases). Trimming took 5 bases from V and 0 from J, leaving 15 bases between them. CDR1 is SQVTM, CDR2 ANQGSEA, per germline. The CDR3 loop spans 15 amino acids. The CDR3 sequence: CSVPRGGLSTDTQYF. CDR3 coding DNA: TGCAGCGTTCCGCGTGGAGGACTAAGCACAGATACGCAGTATTTT.

The chain couples TRBV7-9 to TRBJ1-2; D not certain. CDR3 length equals 15 residues. The V end was cut by 0 bases, the J end by 7 bases, with 15 bases between. Germline V gene sequence: CDR1 SEHNR, CDR2 FQNEAQ (reference sequence). CDR3: CASSLARFGFVGYTF. CDR3 DNA: TGTGCCAGCAGCTTAGCCAGGTTTGGGTTTGTTGGCTACACCTTC. The full variable domain, completed using reference TRBV7-9 and TRBJ1-2, is DTGVSQNPRHKITKRGQNVTFRCDPISEHNRLYWYRQTLGQGPEFLTYFQNEAQLEKSRLLSDRFSAERPKGSFSTLEIQRTEQGDSAMYLCASSLARFGFVGYTFGSGTRLTVV.

The rearrangement links TRBV2 to TRBJ1-5; D might be TRBD1 (5 bases). The germline V gene encodes CDR1 SNHLY and CDR2 FYNNEI. This CDR3 region has 12 residues. Trimming removed 4 bases at V and 4 bases at J, with 5 bases between. The CDR3 spells CASSAGNQPQHF. The CDR3, as DNA: TGTGCCAGCAGTGCAGGGAATCAGCCCCAGCATTTT.

The chain couples TRBV27 to TRBJ1-5, with unresolved D. The CDR3 contains 13 residues. Germline lookup yields CDR1 MNHEY and CDR2 SMNVEV (reference sequence). V was cut by 0 bases and J by 6 bases, with 6 bases left in between. DNA for the CDR3: TGTGCCAGCAGTTTATCAGAGAGTCAGCCCCAGCATTTT. It codes for CASSLSESQPQHF.

This chain connects TRBV9 to TRBJ1-5, with D possibly matching TRBD1 (5 bases). The germline V gene encodes CDR1 SGDLS and CDR2 YYNGEE. The CDR3 covers 13 residues. V lost 3 bases to trimming and J lost 9 bases, with 13 bases between them. The CDR3 protein is CASSAQTGTPQHF. CDR3 nucleotide sequence: TGTGCCAGCAGCGCCCAAACAGGAACGCCCCAGCATTTT.

The chain is built from TRBV5-1 and TRBJ2-3; tentatively, D is TRBD1 (6 bases). Germline CDR1 and CDR2: SGHRS and YFSETQ. There are 15 residues in the CDR3. Trimming left V 6 bases short and J 3 bases short, with 17 bases between. Here the CDR3 reads CASNRGSWGTDTQYF. CDR3 DNA sequence: TGCGCCAGCAATAGGGGGTCTTGGGGAACAGATACGCAGTATTTT.

The chain couples TRBV18 to TRBJ1-1, with D possibly matching TRBD1 (6 bases). The V gene's germline CDR1 is KGHSH and CDR2 LQKENI. V was shortened by 4 bases and J by 4 bases, with 13 bases between the two germline ends. The CDR3 is 14 residues long. CDR3 bases: TGTGCCAGCTCACTCCACAGGGAAGGCACTGAAGCTTTCTTT. This encodes CASSLHREGTEAFF.

The rearrangement joins TRBV19 to TRBJ2-1; unclear D gene. The V gene lost 4 bases and the J gene lost 6 bases, with 13 bases spanning the gap. Germline V gene data show CDR1 as LNHDA and CDR2 as SQIVND (reference sequence). This CDR3 has 14 residues. The CDR3 spells CASSTLITGNEQFF. CDR3 nucleotide sequence: TGTGCCAGTAGTACCCTAATTACGGGCAATGAGCAGTTCTTC.

The J gene is TRBJ1-2, the V gene TRBV12-2; the table names TRBD1, a call not compared with the DNA. TRBV12-2 is a known pseudogene. This CDR3 region has 13 residues. Here the CDR3 reads CASRSGQGRGYTF. CDR3 DNA: TGTGCAAGTCGCTCGGGACAGGGAAGAGGCTACACCTTC.

In this sample, this clone turned up a few times. V usage is TRBV6-5 and J usage is TRBJ1-3; D is ambiguous. Looked up from germline, CDR1 is MNHEY and CDR2 is SVGAGI. Between the trimmed V and J ends, which lost 0 bases and 8 bases, there was a span of 14 bases. This CDR3 has 15 residues. The CDR3 sequence is CASSYSRLRRDTIYF. The CDR3 region has the DNA TGTGCCAGCAGTTACTCACGGCTCAGGCGGGACACCATATATTTT.

The chain uses TRBV2 and TRBJ2-7; 9 bases align to TRBD2. The CDR3 sequence is 15 residues long. Germline V gene data show CDR1 as SNHLY and CDR2 as FYNNEI. V was clipped by 6 bases and J by 2 bases; unmatched bases: 8. The CDR3 sequence is CASRAIAGAPYEQYF. The CDR3 region has the DNA TGTGCCAGCAGGGCTATAGCGGGGGCCCCCTACGAGCAGTACTTC.

This rearrangement joins TRBV7-9 to TRBJ1-1, with D perhaps matching TRBD1 (6 bases). CDR1 and CDR2 from the germline V gene are SEHNR and FQNEAQ (reference sequence). V lost 8 bases, J lost 4 bases, and 14 bases lay in between. The CDR3 covers 13 residues. CDR3 loop: CASGGGSGTEAFF. CDR3 sequence (DNA): TGTGCCAGCGGGGGGGGCAGCGGCACTGAAGCTTTCTTT.

The chain carries TRBV23-1 and TRBJ2-3, with D unresolved. TRBV23-1 is assigned to the ORF class and has an uncertain function. V was clipped by 6 bases and J by 7 bases, with 17 bases between them. The CDR3 contains 14 residues. The CDR3: CASSLHSRRNTQYF. CDR3 nucleotide sequence: TGCGCCAGCAGCCTCCATAGTCGTAGAAATACGCAGTATTTT.

The chain has TRBV28 and TRBJ2-2; 7 nucleotides match TRBD1. Trimming cost V 6 bases and J 10 bases; bases outside gene matches: 11. Per the germline V gene, CDR1 is MDHEN and CDR2 is SYDVKM. The CDR3 has 14 amino acids. DNA for the CDR3: TGTGCCAGCAGGGGACAGTTCGGAGTCACGGAGCTGTTTTTT. Amino acid sequence: CASRGQFGVTELFF.

The chain couples TRBV2 to TRBJ1-1; D not resolved. CDR3 length equals 13 residues. V lost 3 bases and J 7 bases, leaving 12 bases between the germline ends. Per the germline V gene, CDR1 is SNHLY and CDR2 is FYNNEI. The CDR3 loop is CASSDSPGFEAFF. The CDR3 coding sequence is TGTGCCAGCAGTGATTCCCCAGGCTTTGAAGCTTTCTTT.

The J gene is TRBJ1-6, the V gene TRBV30; TRBD1 aligns across 12 bases. CDR3 length: 18 residues. Per the germline V gene, CDR1 is GTSNPN and CDR2 is SVGIG (reference sequence). J was trimmed by 6 bases and V by 4 bases; bases with no gene match: 13. In nucleotides, the CDR3 is TGTGCCTGGAACATAATCCCCGGGACAGGGGGCTTTAATTCACCCCTCCACTTT. The encoded protein is CAWNIIPGTGGFNSPLHF.

The V gene is TRBV2, the J gene TRBJ1-5, with D maybe TRBD1 (6 bases). The CDR3 is 14 residues long. V was cut by 6 bases and J by 3 bases, with 12 bases left in between. Germline V CDR1 and CDR2: SNHLY, FYNNEI. DNA of the CDR3: TGTGCCAGCAGCCTACAGGGAGTCAATCAGCCCCAGCATTTT. Encoded protein: CASSLQGVNQPQHF.

The genes are TRBV2 and TRBJ1-3; the match to TRBD1 covers 8 bases. Germline assignment: CDR1 SNHLY and CDR2 FYNNEI. The trim removed 5 bases at V and 1 base at J, leaving 1 base unmatched. The CDR3 has 14 amino acids. CDR3 protein: CASSRTGSGNTIYF. CDR3 bases: TGTGCCAGCAGTAGGACAGGGTCTGGAAACACCATATATTTT.

The chain joins TRBV11-3 to TRBJ2-2; tentatively, D is TRBD1 (5 bases). Trimming took 1 base from V and 5 from J, leaving 14 bases between them. CDR1 and CDR2 (germline): SGHNT, YENEEA. The CDR3 extends over 16 amino acids. The CDR3 nucleotides read TGTGCCAGCAGCTTAGTTTCAGGGTTCGGAACCGGGGAGCTGTTTTTT. Protein sequence: CASSLVSGFGTGELFF.